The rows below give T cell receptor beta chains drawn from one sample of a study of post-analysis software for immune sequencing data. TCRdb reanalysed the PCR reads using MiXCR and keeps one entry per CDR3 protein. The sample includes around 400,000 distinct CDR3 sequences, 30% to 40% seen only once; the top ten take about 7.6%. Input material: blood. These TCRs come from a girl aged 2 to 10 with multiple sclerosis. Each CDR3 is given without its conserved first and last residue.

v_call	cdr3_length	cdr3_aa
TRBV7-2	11	ASSLTQGYEQY
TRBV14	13	ASSQERLAGAEQY
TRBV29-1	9	SVSGNTEAF
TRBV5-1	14	ASSLGQGRTNYGYT
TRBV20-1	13	SATETGAGSQPQH
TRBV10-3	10	AISGATETQY
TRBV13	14	ASSLGRRVSNQPQH
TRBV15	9	ATQVTDTQY
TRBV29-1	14	SVARFGLAVQETQY
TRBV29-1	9	SVHRGPDYT
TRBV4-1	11	ASSQDMSYEQY
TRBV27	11	ASSARIGDTQY
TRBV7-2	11	ASSLRGTYGYT
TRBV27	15	ASSLLTGDASTDTQY
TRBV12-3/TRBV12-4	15	ASSFRTGSGKAVTQY
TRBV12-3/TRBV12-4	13	ASSLTLAETYEQY
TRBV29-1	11	SVCGRGQETQY